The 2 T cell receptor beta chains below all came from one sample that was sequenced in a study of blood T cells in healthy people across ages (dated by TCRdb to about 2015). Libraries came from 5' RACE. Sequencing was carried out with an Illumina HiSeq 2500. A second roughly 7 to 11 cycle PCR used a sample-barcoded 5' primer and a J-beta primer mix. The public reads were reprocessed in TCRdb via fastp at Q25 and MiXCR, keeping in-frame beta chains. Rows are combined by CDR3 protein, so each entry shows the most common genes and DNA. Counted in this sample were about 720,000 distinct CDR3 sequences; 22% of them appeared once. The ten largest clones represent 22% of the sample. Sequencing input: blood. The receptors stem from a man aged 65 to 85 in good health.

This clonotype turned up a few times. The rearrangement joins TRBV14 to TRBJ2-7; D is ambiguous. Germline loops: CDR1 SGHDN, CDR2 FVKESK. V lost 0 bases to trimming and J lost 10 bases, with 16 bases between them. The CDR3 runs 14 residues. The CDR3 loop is CASSQEVRTTEQYF. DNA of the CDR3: TGTGCCAGCAGCCAAGAGGTCCGGACCACCGAACAGTACTTC. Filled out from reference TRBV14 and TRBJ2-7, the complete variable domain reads EAGVTQFPSHSVIEKGQTVTLRCDPISGHDNLYWYRRVMGKEIKFLLHFVKESKQDESGMPNNRFLAERTGGTYSTLKVQPAELEDSGVYFCASSQEVRTTEQYFGPGTRLTVT.

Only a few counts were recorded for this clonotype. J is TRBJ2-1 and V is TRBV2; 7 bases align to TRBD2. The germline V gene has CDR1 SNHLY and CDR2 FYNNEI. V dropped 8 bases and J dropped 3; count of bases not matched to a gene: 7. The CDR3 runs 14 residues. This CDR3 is CASPAGDGYNEQFF. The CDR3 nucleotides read TGTGCCAGCCCGGCGGGGGATGGCTACAATGAGCAGTTCTTC. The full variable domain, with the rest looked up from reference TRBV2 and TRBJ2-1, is EPEVTQTPSHQVTQMGQEVILRCVPISNHLYFYWYRQILGQKVEFLVSFYNNEISEKSEIFDDQFSVERPDGSNFTLKIRSTKLEDSAMYFCASPAGDGYNEQFFGPGTRLTVL.